A single sample is the source of the 7 T cell receptor beta chains below, sequenced in a study of T cells in narcolepsy. Assay: immunoSEQ multiplex PCR; the TCRdb copy retains only in-frame clones and omits some. This table has some 30,000 clones, roughly four fifths appearing once. The sample comprised memory (CD45RA-) CD4+ T cells from blood. The receptors were sampled from a human donor in good health.

The chain employs TRBV7-8 and TRBJ2-2; D not certain. This CDR3 region has 11 residues. CDR1 and CDR2 (germline): SGHVS, FQNEAQ. V gave up 5 bases and J gave up 11 bases, with 9 bases separating them. CDR3 loop: CASSPDRELFF. CDR3 nucleotide sequence: TGTGCCAGCAGCCCTGATCGCGAGCTGTTTTTT.

This sequence joins TRBV7-9 and TRBJ1-5; D ambiguous. Germline V gives CDR1 SEHNR, CDR2 FQNEAQ (reference sequence). Trimming took off 5 bases at V and 1 base at J, with 12 bases between the two ends. The CDR3 has 15 amino acids. The DNA of the CDR3 is TGTGCCAGCAGCCTCACTGGCAGAAGCAATCAGCCCCAGCATTTT. As protein: CASSLTGRSNQPQHF.

This clone has just one count. The chain couples TRBV5-1 to TRBJ1-1; no clear D. In germline, CDR1 is SGHRS, CDR2 YFSETQ. The CDR3 is made up of 13 amino acids. V lost 5 bases and J 1 base, leaving 9 bases between the germline ends. CDR3 residues: CASSSSRNTEAFF. The CDR3 DNA follows: TGCGCCAGCAGTTCCTCTAGGAACACTGAAGCTTTCTTT.

The chain links TRBV5-1 to TRBJ2-3, with D possibly matching TRBD2 (5 bases). Germline CDR1 and CDR2: SGHRS and YFSETQ. The V end was cut by 4 bases, the J end by 3 bases, with 12 bases between. The CDR3 contains 14 residues. For the CDR3, the DNA is TGCGCCAGCAGCCGTTCTGGAGGTACAGATACGCAGTATTTT. Encoded protein: CASSRSGGTDTQYF.

CDR3 bases: TGTGCCAGCAGCCCAGGGACTTCCCGACTCGGGGATACGCAGTATTTT. Translated, it gives CASSPGTSRLGDTQYF. V is TRBV2 and J is TRBJ2-3, with a tentative D call TRBD2 (6 bases). There are 16 residues in the CDR3. CDR1 and CDR2 (germline): SNHLY, FYNNEI. Between the trimmed V and J ends, which lost 6 bases and 6 bases, there was a span of 22 bases.

The chain couples TRBV18 to TRBJ1-2; 8 bases are a match to TRBD1. The germline CDR1 and CDR2 sequences are KGHSH and LQKENI. The length of the CDR3 is 15 residues. V shed 3 bases and J 4 bases; nucleotides not matched to a gene: 7. As DNA, the CDR3 is TGTGCCAGCTCACCTTCCGGGACAGGCCTCTATGGCTACACCTTC. It is translated as CASSPSGTGLYGYTF.

Here the CDR3 reads CASSPSGGIEKLFF. In DNA, the CDR3 is TGTGCCAGCAGCCCTTCGGGGGGGATTGAAAAACTGTTTTTT. The chain couples TRBV5-4 to TRBJ1-4; possibly TRBD1 for D (5 bases). From germline, CDR1 is SGHNT and CDR2 YYREEE (reference sequence). This CDR3 region has 14 residues. V lost 4 bases and J 7 bases, leaving 14 bases between the germline ends.